The source of this TCR beta chain is a study of T cell repertoires in cytomegalovirus infection. This clonotype appeared a few times. Its antigen remains unknown. Germline CDR1 and CDR2: SQVTM and ANQGSEA. The CDR3 is made up of 15 amino acids. The V and J ends lost 0 bases and 6 bases respectively, with 16 bases between them. MiXCR was run by TCRdb on the reads, yielding one entry per CDR3 protein. Of approximately 990,000 distinct CDR3 sequences in the sample, approximately 31% were seen once. This clonotype was sampled from a human donor in good health (CMV status not recorded). Some clones in this sample may be carry-over from other donors' samples. This specimen consisted of cultured CD8+ T cells from PBMCs, obtained from culture after CMV antigen stimulation. The chain employs TRBV29-1 and TRBJ2-3, with D possibly being TRBD2 (6 bases). The CDR3, as DNA: TGCAGCGTTGAAGAAGGGACTCCCACAGGTGATACGCAGTATTTT. This translates into CSVEEGTPTGDTQYF.